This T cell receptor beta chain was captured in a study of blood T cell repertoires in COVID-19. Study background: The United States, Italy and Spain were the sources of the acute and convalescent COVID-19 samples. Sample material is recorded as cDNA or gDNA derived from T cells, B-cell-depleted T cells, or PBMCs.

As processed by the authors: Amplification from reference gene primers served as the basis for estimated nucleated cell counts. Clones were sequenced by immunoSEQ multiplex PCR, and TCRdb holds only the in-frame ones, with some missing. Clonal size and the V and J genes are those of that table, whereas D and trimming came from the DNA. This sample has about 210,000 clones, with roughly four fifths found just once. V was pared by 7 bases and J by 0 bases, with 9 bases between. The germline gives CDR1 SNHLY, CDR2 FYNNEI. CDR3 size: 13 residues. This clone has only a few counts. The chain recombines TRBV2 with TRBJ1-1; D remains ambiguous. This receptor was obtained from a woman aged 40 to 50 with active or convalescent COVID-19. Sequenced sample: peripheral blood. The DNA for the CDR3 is TGTGCCAGCAATAGAGGATTGAACACTGAAGCTTTCTTT. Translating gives CASNRGLNTEAFF.